This TCR beta chain appears in the sequencing data of a study of cytomegalovirus exposure and HLA in healthy donors. Study outcomes and limitations: In a later analysis, first-cohort TCR clusters were found to tend to co-occur in the 120 or so validation repertoires. A classifier reportedly called cytomegalovirus status with high sensitivity and specificity.

Germline V gene lookup returns CDR1 MNHEY and CDR2 SMNVEV (reference sequence). Trimming shortened V by 5 bases and J by 2 bases, and 13 bases separated the two germline ends. The CDR3 covers 15 residues. Notes on this clone: The antigen is not known.

Generated by immunoSEQ multiplex PCR, the TCRdb table keeps only in-frame clones and is missing some. The sample includes 130,000 to 150,000 clones, about 91% of them seen just once. This receptor was taken from a man between 18 and 29 years old in good health and CMV-seropositive. The rearrangement joins TRBV27 to TRBJ1-5; tentatively, D is TRBD1 (5 bases). Sequenced: PBMCs. CDR3 amino acids: CASSTSKGGNQPQHF. The CDR3 DNA reads as TGTGCCAGCAGTACCTCTAAAGGGGGCAATCAGCCCCAGCATTTT.